The 26 T cell receptor beta chains given below trace back to one sample, sequenced in a study of blood T cell repertoires in COVID-19. Assay: immunoSEQ multiplex PCR; the TCRdb copy retains only in-frame clones and omits some. The data show around 100,000 clones, 82% seen once. The material sequenced was peripheral blood. The receptor source for this set is a man aged 55 to 70 with acute or convalescent COVID-19.

V and J are TRBV7-2 and TRBJ1-4; D call uncertain. The CDR3 runs 14 residues. Between the trimmed V and J ends, which lost 3 bases and 8 bases, there was a span of 13 bases. Per germline, CDR1 SGHTA and CDR2 FQGNSA. In nucleotides, the CDR3 is TGTGCCAGCAGCTTTACAACAGTAAACGAAAAACTGTTTTTT. This gives the protein CASSFTTVNEKLFF.

This clone has only one observation. The chain has TRBV19 and TRBJ2-7; 8 bases match TRBD1. There are 20 residues in the CDR3. Losses at the gene ends were 5 bases for V and 0 bases for J; bases not matched to a gene: 21. CDR1 is LNHDA and CDR2 is SQIVND in the germline V gene (reference sequence). CDR3: CASSSSGRQGARGSSYEQYF. Written as DNA, the CDR3 is TGTGCCAGTAGTTCCTCTGGGCGGCAGGGGGCGAGGGGGAGCTCCTACGAGCAGTACTTC. Drawing the rest from reference TRBV19 and TRBJ2-7, the complete variable domain is DGGITQSPKYLFRKEGQNVTLSCEQNLNHDAMYWYRQDPGQGLRLIYYSQIVNDFQKGDIAEGYSVSREKKESFPLTVTSAQKNPTAFYLCASSSSGRQGARGSSYEQYFGPGTRLTVT.

V gene TRBV24-1 combines with J gene TRBJ2-3; 9 nucleotides agree with TRBD1. The CDR3 totals 16 residues. Germline CDR1 reads KGHDR; CDR2 reads SFDVKD. V was clipped by 5 bases and J by 6 bases; unmatched bases: 11. CDR3 coding DNA: TGTGCCACCAGTGGGGGGGGACAGGGCCTCTCGGATACGCAGTATTTT. This sequence encodes CATSGGGQGLSDTQYF.

This chain uses TRBV11-2 with TRBJ1-1; TRBD1 matches 7 bases. The germline V gene has CDR1 SGHAT and CDR2 FQNNGV. The CDR3 contains 16 residues. The junction had 11 bases not matched to a gene; V was cut back by 2 bases and J by 5 bases. DNA of the CDR3: TGTGCCAGCAGCTTAATAGGTTCAGGGGGTGGGACTGAAGCTTTCTTT. This encodes CASSLIGSGGGTEAFF.

The genes are TRBV3-1 (or the pseudogene TRBV3-2) and TRBJ1-2, with unresolved D. The CDR3 runs 13 residues. The V end was cut by 3 bases, the J end by 3 bases, with 8 bases between. Germline V CDR1 and CDR2: LGHDT, YNNKEL (reference sequence). The CDR3 spells CASSHRSDYGYTF. Here the CDR3 DNA reads TGTGCCAGCAGCCACCGGAGCGACTATGGCTACACCTTC.

The sample holds one count of this clone. This chain connects TRBV7-8 to TRBJ2-5, with TRBD2 matching over 7 bases. V dropped 5 bases and J dropped 14; count of bases not matched to a gene: 17. Germline values: CDR1 SGHVS, CDR2 FQNEAQ. This CDR3 has 14 amino acids. As DNA, the CDR3 is TGTGCCAGCAGCCCCGTCGGGAGAGGGCGGGGGAGTTACTTC. This sequence encodes CASSPVGRGRGSYF.

The chain joins TRBV11-3 to TRBJ1-1; TRBD1 aligns across 7 bases. Germline V gives CDR1 SGHNT, CDR2 YENEEA. This CDR3 spans 14 amino acids. Trimming at V came to 5 bases and at J to 1 base, leaving 4 bases not matched to a gene. The CDR3 sequence: CASSSRTGNTEAFF. In nucleotides, the CDR3 is TGTGCCAGCAGCAGCAGGACAGGGAACACTGAAGCTTTCTTT.

Written as DNA, the CDR3 is TGTGCCAGCAGCACTCAGGGGGCCGGGGAGCTGTTTTTT. Its protein product is CASSTQGAGELFF. The V call is TRBV7-8, the J call TRBJ2-2, with 7 nucleotides matching TRBD1. The CDR3 sequence is 13 residues long. Losses at the gene ends were 5 bases for V and 6 bases for J; bases not matched to a gene: 3. Germline values: CDR1 SGHVS, CDR2 FQNEAQ.

This chain connects TRBV7-2 to TRBJ2-5; 10 nucleotides align to TRBD2. V lost 5 bases to trimming and J lost 9 bases; unmatched junction nucleotides: 12. Germline V lookup: CDR1 SGHTA, CDR2 FQGNSA. CDR3 length: 15 residues. CDR3 residues: CASSLGTSARAAQYF. CDR3 nucleotides: TGTGCCAGCAGCCTCGGGACTAGCGCCCGGGCGGCCCAGTACTTC.

The rearrangement joins TRBV30 to TRBJ1-5, with 7 bases that match TRBD1. From germline, CDR1 is GTSNPN and CDR2 SVGIG (reference sequence). The CDR3 extends over 15 amino acids. The ends lost 0 bases at V and 3 bases at J; junction bases unmatched: 5. The CDR3 protein is CAWSVMGQSNQPQHF. CDR3 in DNA: TGTGCCTGGAGTGTAATGGGACAGTCCAATCAGCCCCAGCATTTT.

This clone was seen a handful of times. This chain connects TRBV10-3 to TRBJ2-7; tentatively, D is TRBD1 (6 bases). V dropped 8 bases and J dropped 0 bases, with 14 bases sitting between them. The CDR3 totals 14 residues. The germline V gene has CDR1 ENHRY and CDR2 SYGVKD. CDR3 sequence: CAIRSRDISYEQYF. The CDR3 DNA is TGTGCCATCCGGAGCCGGGACATCTCCTACGAGCAGTACTTC.

V and J are TRBV6-2 or TRBV6-3 and TRBJ2-1; 15 nucleotides line up with TRBD2. Unmatched junction bases numbered 3, after V lost 1 base and J lost 14 bases. Germline V gene data show CDR1 as MNHEY and CDR2 as SVGEGT. The CDR3 length is 14 residues. DNA of the CDR3: TGTGCCAGCAGTTACTTGGGGACTAGCGGGAGGAAGTTCTTC. Translating gives CASSYLGTSGRKFF.

V gene TRBV3-1 (or the pseudogene TRBV3-2) combines with J gene TRBJ2-2, with 10 positions matching TRBD2. CDR1 is LGHDT, CDR2 YNNKEL, per germline (reference sequence). The CDR3 length is 16 residues. V trimming: 6 bases; J trimming: 1 base; junction bases outside the gene matches: 5. CDR3 region: CASRRTSGLNTGELFF. In DNA, the CDR3 is TGTGCCAGCAGAAGGACTAGCGGATTGAACACCGGGGAGCTGTTTTTT.

This clone was counted once. This chain joins TRBV25-1 and TRBJ2-1; D is unresolved. Germline CDR1 MGHDK, CDR2 SYGVNS. The CDR3 extends over 15 amino acids. V was cut by 4 bases and J by 2 bases, with 12 bases left in between. CDR3 DNA: TGTGCCAGCAGTGGCACGTCCCGGGCCTACAATGAGCAGTTCTTC. Protein sequence: CASSGTSRAYNEQFF.

The V gene is TRBV19, the J gene TRBJ2-3, with 12 bases that match TRBD2. V shed 6 bases and J 4 bases; nucleotides not matched to a gene: 8. The CDR3 totals 16 residues. The germline V gene has CDR1 LNHDA and CDR2 SQIVND (reference sequence). The CDR3 region is CASRERLAGAADTQYF. The CDR3 DNA is TGTGCCAGTAGGGAAAGACTAGCGGGAGCGGCAGATACGCAGTATTTT.

V usage is TRBV5-7 and J usage is TRBJ2-7; maybe TRBD1 (5 bases). TRBV5-7 is identified as an open reading frame with a role that is uncertain. The CDR3 runs 16 residues. V lost 2 bases and J lost 2, with 17 bases in between. CDR3 nucleotide sequence: TGTGCCAGCAGCTTCCATTTCCCAGGGATACCCTACGAGCAGTACTTC. Its protein is CASSFHFPGIPYEQYF.

This chain links TRBV7-8 with TRBJ2-5; weak D call: TRBD2 (5 bases). CDR1 and CDR2 from the germline V gene are SGHVS and FQNEAQ. The V and J ends lost 0 bases and 5 bases respectively, with 10 bases between them. The CDR3 sequence is 14 residues long. CDR3 amino acids: CASSLAAGAETQYF. CDR3 bases: TGTGCCAGCAGCTTAGCGGCGGGTGCGGAGACCCAGTACTTC. The entire variable domain, with the rest obtained from reference TRBV7-8 and TRBJ2-5, is as follows: GAGVSQSPRYKVAKRGQDVALRCDPISGHVSLFWYQQALGQGPEFLTYFQNEAQLDKSGLPSDRFFAERPEGSVSTLKIQRTQQEDSAVYLCASSLAAGAETQYFGPGTRLLVL.

Only one count was recorded for this clone. V is TRBV30 and J is TRBJ1-2; D unresolved. The ends were cut back, 2 bases at V and 1 base at J, with 8 bases in the middle. The CDR3 totals 13 residues. The germline V gene encodes CDR1 GTSNPN and CDR2 SVGIG (reference sequence). CDR3 in amino acids: CAWSPGINYGYTF. Written as DNA, the CDR3 is TGTGCCTGGAGTCCCGGGATTAACTATGGCTACACCTTC.

The V gene is TRBV6-5, the J gene TRBJ2-5; weak D call: TRBD2 (5 bases). V was shortened by 0 bases and J by 3 bases, with 11 bases between the two germline ends. This CDR3 has 15 residues. From germline, CDR1 is MNHEY and CDR2 SVGAGI. The CDR3 reads CASSYSASREETQYF. CDR3 DNA sequence: TGTGCCAGCAGTTACTCGGCTAGCCGAGAAGAGACCCAGTACTTC.

The CDR3 DNA follows: TGCAGCGCTATACACGGACAGGGACTCCCGGGCTACACCTTC. This gives the protein CSAIHGQGLPGYTF. The chain recombines TRBV29-1 with TRBJ1-2, with TRBD1 matching 8 bases. The CDR3 sequence is 14 residues long. CDR1 SQVTM and CDR2 ANQGSEA come from the germline V gene. Losses at the gene ends were 7 bases for V and 8 bases for J; bases not matched to a gene: 15.

This chain uses TRBV7-2 with TRBJ2-7; possibly TRBD2 for D (5 bases). Germline V CDR1 and CDR2: SGHTA, FQGNSA. CDR3 length equals 14 residues. Trimming cost V 1 base and J 0 bases, with 7 bases left between them. The CDR3 DNA sequence: TGTGCCAGCAGCTTAGGGCGGGCCTCCTACGAGCAGTACTTC. Translating it yields CASSLGRASYEQYF.

The table lists this clone with a count of one. V and J are TRBV28 and TRBJ1-5; tentative D call: TRBD1 (6 bases). With 1 base removed from V and 3 bases from J, the gap between germline ends came to 13 bases. In germline, CDR1 is MDHEN, CDR2 SYDVKM. The CDR3 has 16 residues. This CDR3 is CASSLFRGGNNQPQHF. CDR3 DNA: TGTGCCAGCAGTTTATTTCGGGGGGGCAACAATCAGCCCCAGCATTTT.

The CDR3 DNA follows: TGCGCCAGCAGCTTTATAAGCGGGACAGGGGATCACGAGACCCAGTACTTC. Its protein product is CASSFISGTGDHETQYF. The chain uses TRBV4-1 and TRBJ2-5; 10 nucleotides match TRBD1. The CDR3 is 17 amino acids. The germline gives CDR1 MGHRA, CDR2 YSYEKL. Germline trimming cut 5 bases from V and 5 bases from J; bases unmatched to any gene: 14.

The V call is TRBV4-1, the J call TRBJ2-1; a weak D match, TRBD2 (6 bases). The CDR3 covers 14 residues. The V end was cut by 6 bases, the J end by 1 base, with 10 bases between. Germline CDR1 reads MGHRA; CDR2 reads YSYEKL. CDR3 amino acids: CASSGTSSYNEQFF. CDR3 nucleotides: TGCGCCAGCAGTGGGACTTCTTCCTACAATGAGCAGTTCTTC.

This clone was counted between two and nine times. This chain links TRBV18 with TRBJ2-7; D is unclear. Trimming shortened V by 3 bases and J by 4 bases, and 7 bases separated the two germline ends. This CDR3 spans 12 amino acids. Germline-derived CDR1 and CDR2 are KGHSH and LQKENI. The CDR3 DNA is TGTGCCAGCTCACCGGCCAATTACGAGCAGTACTTC. Protein: CASSPANYEQYF.

This sequence joins TRBV6-5 and TRBJ1-2, with D hard to call. V was cut by 5 bases and J by 0 bases, with 10 bases left in between. The CDR3 runs to 14 residues. Germline CDR1 reads MNHEY; CDR2 reads SVGAGI. For the CDR3, the DNA is TGTGCCAGCAGTAATACCCAGGCTAACTATGGCTACACCTTC. It yields the protein CASSNTQANYGYTF.